This T cell receptor beta chain was captured by sequencing in a study of T cell changes during pregnancy in multiple sclerosis. The method was immunoSEQ multiplex PCR; TCRdb's version includes in-frame clones alone and lacks a portion of them. The sample yields nearly 45,000 clones, about 95% seen once. This CDR3 has 15 residues. Germline CDR1 reads SEHNR; CDR2 reads FQNEAQ (reference sequence). The V end was cut by 1 base, the J end by 2 bases, with 10 bases between. The chain is built from TRBV7-9 and TRBJ2-3; D is possibly TRBD2 (5 bases). This sequence was found in a female donor with multiple sclerosis, enrolled in a pregnancy study. This sample comprised peripheral blood, obtained in the second trimester of pregnancy. This CDR3 reads CASSLGRWATDTQYF. The CDR3 DNA follows: TGTGCCAGCAGCTTAGGGAGGTGGGCCACAGATACGCAGTATTTT.